These T cell receptor beta chains were read from a single sample in a study of cytomegalovirus exposure and HLA in healthy donors. The assay was immunoSEQ multiplex PCR, and TCRdb's table has in-frame clones only and misses some. The repertoire has roughly 180,000 clones, 60% to 85% of them found once; the top ten carry roughly 1.6%. Source material: PBMCs. The receptors stem from a man between 18 and 29 years old in good health and CMV-seronegative. Both conserved end residues are part of each CDR3.

TRBJ2-3 | TRBV6-5 | CASSYSGRWADTQYF
TRBJ2-7 | TRBV14 | CASSQDLTGQGLNEQYF
TRBJ1-2 | TRBV5-6 | CASSPGHGAGWIGGYTF
TRBJ2-5 | TRBV30 | CAWSVNQGGQETQYF
TRBJ2-7 | TRBV5-1 | CASSLAVGQPREQYF
TRBJ2-3 | TRBV19 | CASSPPLGTDTQYF
TRBJ2-2 | TRBV10-1 | CASSESRLADNTGELFF
TRBJ2-1 | TRBV9 | CASSVGRGSYNEQFF
TRBJ2-7 | TRBV19 | CASRQGPSLDEQYF
TRBJ1-6 | TRBV7-6 | CASSLAGRGQGSPLHF
TRBJ2-7 | TRBV6-5 | CASSLGQGGGEQYF
TRBJ1-2 | TRBV15 | CATSRDFQDGYTF
TRBJ2-5 | TRBV7-9 | CASSLTVQETQYF
TRBJ2-1 | TRBV5-1 | CASSSYLLAGGIDEQFF
TRBJ1-2 | TRBV2 | CASRGQGLNYGYTF
TRBJ2-1 | TRBV12-5 | CASGWGAGGPWNNEQFF
TRBJ2-1 | TRBV10-3 | CAISESGRGQFF
TRBJ2-5 | TRBV9 | CASSVGQAGETQYF
TRBJ1-5 | TRBV15 | CATSSRTGLNQPQHF
TRBJ1-3 | TRBV6-1 | CASSRTGGTGNTIYF
TRBJ2-7 | TRBV30 | CAWSPDRTFSYEQYF
TRBJ1-6 | TRBV10-2 | CASRPGILQRYNSPLHF
TRBJ1-2 | TRBV9 | CASSLQGARGYGYTF
TRBJ2-5 | TRBV2 | CASSEAWGGEETQYF
TRBJ1-6 | TRBV5-6 | CASSWGQRHNSPLHF
TRBJ1-2 | TRBV5-1 | CASSSGEPRYGYTF
TRBJ2-3 | TRBV5-1 | CASSLGPGSTDTQYF
TRBJ1-1 | TRBV2 | CASSRSASIDTEAFF
TRBJ2-1 | TRBV7-9 | CASSPTVVAAHNEQFF
TRBJ2-7 | TRBV28 | CASRSSGAGPYEQYF
TRBJ1-5 | TRBV6-6 | CASSSPPSRGNQPQHF
TRBJ2-3 | TRBV9 | CASSHGGLALASDTQYF
TRBJ2-5 | TRBV6-6 | CASSYGGYQETQYF
TRBJ1-5 | TRBV7-8 | CASSPTGRSNQPQHF
TRBJ2-7 | TRBV5-5 | CASRITYEQYF
TRBJ2-2 | TRBV5-1 | CASSLTYSPGELFF
TRBJ2-3 | TRBV5-1 | CASSLGQGAIWIVDTQYF
TRBJ1-2 | TRBV27 | CASRPSSGQWDYGYTF
TRBJ1-5 | TRBV18 | CASSSGQGAVQPQHF
TRBJ1-1 | TRBV18 | CASRQGAFTEAFF
TRBJ2-1 | TRBV9 | CASSLHNEQFF
TRBJ2-3 | TRBV29-1 | CSVGASRDTQYF
TRBJ2-5 | TRBV11-2 | CASSLWGGQVMGTQYF
TRBJ2-6 | TRBV4-2 | CASSQAGANVLTF
TRBJ1-2 | TRBV6-6 | CASSYEGSGYTF
TRBJ2-5 | TRBV7-9 | CASSPSGVAETQYF
TRBJ1-1 | TRBV19 | CASSPGRVNTEAFF
TRBJ1-1 | TRBV27 | CASSPWTGAVEAFF
TRBJ1-2 | TRBV6-5 | CASSYQGQGARGYTF
TRBJ1-1 | TRBV5-8 | CASSRERNTEAFF
TRBJ1-6 | TRBV9 | CASSVGVSPGIGNSPLHF
TRBJ2-3 | TRBV11-2 | CASSFGGSGDTQYF
TRBJ2-7 | TRBV7-8 | CASSSRVAYEQYF
TRBJ1-2 | TRBV19 | CASSFLEGQGYGYTF